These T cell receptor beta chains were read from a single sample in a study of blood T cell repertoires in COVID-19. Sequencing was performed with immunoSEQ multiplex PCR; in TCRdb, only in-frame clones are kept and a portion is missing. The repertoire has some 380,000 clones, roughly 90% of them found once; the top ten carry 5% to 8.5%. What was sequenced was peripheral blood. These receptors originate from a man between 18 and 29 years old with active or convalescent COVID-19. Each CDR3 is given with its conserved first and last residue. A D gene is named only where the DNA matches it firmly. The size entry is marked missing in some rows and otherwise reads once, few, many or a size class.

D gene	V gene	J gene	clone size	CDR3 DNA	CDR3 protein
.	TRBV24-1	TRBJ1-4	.	TGTGCCACCAGTGACCCTCTGAGCGAAAAACTGTTTTTT	CATSDPLSEKLFF
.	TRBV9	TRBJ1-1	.	TGTGCCAGCAGCTCAAACCACGGGGGAGCATCTTTCTTT	CASSSNHGGASFF
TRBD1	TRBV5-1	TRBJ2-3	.	TGCGCCAGCAGCCCGGGACAGGGGAGACCCACAGATACGCAGTATTTT	CASSPGQGRPTDTQYF
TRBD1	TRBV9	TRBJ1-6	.	TGTGCCAGCAGCGTTCGACCGGGACAGGGGCAGAATTCACCCCTCCACTTT	CASSVRPGQGQNSPLHF
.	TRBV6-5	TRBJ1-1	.	TGTGCCAGCAGTTACTCCACCTCCAGGGGAGACACTGAAGCTTTCTTT	CASSYSTSRGDTEAFF
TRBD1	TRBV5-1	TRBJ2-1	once	TGCGCCAGCAGCTTGGGGGCGGGACAGGGGGATGAGCAGTTCTTC	CASSLGAGQGDEQFF
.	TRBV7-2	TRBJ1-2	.	TGTGCCAGCAGCTTCCCTCTTGGTGCAGGAACGGATGGCTACACCTTC	CASSFPLGAGTDGYTF
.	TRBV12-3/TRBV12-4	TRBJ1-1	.	TGTGCCAGCAGTTTTACAGCGAACACTGAAGCTTTCTTT	CASSFTANTEAFF
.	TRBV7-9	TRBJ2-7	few	TGTGCCAGCAGAGGGGGATCGTCTTTCGAGCAGTACTTC	CASRGGSSFEQYF
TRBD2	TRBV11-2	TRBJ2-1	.	TGTGCCAGCAGCCCCCGACTAGCGGGGGCCGCTAACAATGAGCAGTTCTTC	CASSPRLAGAANNEQFF
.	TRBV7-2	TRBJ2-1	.	TGTGCCAGCAGCGCTAGTGCCAGGGTATATGAGCAGTTCTTC	CASSASARVYEQFF
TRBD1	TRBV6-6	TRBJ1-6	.	TGTGCCAGCAGAGGGGACAGTGCAGTGGGTTCACCCCTCCACTTT	CASRGDSAVGSPLHF
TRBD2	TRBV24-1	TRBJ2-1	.	TGTGCCACCAGTGATGCTAGCGGTTACAATGAGCAGTTCTTC	CATSDASGYNEQFF
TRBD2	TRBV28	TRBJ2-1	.	TGTGCCAGCACCCCATGGGGGGGACTAGCGGCCTACAATGAGCAGTTCTTC	CASTPWGGLAAYNEQFF
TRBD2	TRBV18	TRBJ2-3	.	TGTGCCAGCTCACCACCCCGACTAGCGGGAGGGTACACAGATACGCAGTATTTT	CASSPPRLAGGYTDTQYF
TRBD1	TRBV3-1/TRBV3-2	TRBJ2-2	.	TGTGCCAGCAGCCAAGAGAGGGGGCGAGGCACCGGGGAGCTGTTTTTT	CASSQERGRGTGELFF
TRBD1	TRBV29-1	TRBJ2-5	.	TGCAGCGCAACAACAGGGGTCGAGACCCAGTACTTC	CSATTGVETQYF
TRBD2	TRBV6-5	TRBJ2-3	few	TGTGCCAGCAGTTACGGGAGCGGGAGGGCCGGAGATACGCAGTATTTT	CASSYGSGRAGDTQYF
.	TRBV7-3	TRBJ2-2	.	TGTGCCAGCAGCCCCTTAGGGGCCGGGGAGCTGTTTTTT	CASSPLGAGELFF
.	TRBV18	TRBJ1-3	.	TGTGCCAGCTCAAAAACAGGGCTAGGTGGAAACACCATATATTTT	CASSKTGLGGNTIYF
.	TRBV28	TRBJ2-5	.	TGTGCCAGCAGTCTTTTTGGGGGCGGGGAGACCCAGTACTTC	CASSLFGGGETQYF
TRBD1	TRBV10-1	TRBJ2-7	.	TGCGCCAGCAGTGAGCCGCGGGACAGGACTTTCTACGAGCAGTACTTC	CASSEPRDRTFYEQYF
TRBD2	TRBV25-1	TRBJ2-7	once	TGTGCCAGCAGTCGTACTAGCGGGGGTTACGAGCAGTACTTC	CASSRTSGGYEQYF
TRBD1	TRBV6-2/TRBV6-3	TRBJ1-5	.	TGTGCCAGCAGCAACACAGGGGGCGGTCAGCCCCAGCATTTT	CASSNTGGGQPQHF
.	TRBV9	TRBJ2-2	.	TGTGCCAGCAGCGGAGACACAGGGTTTCCCGGGGAGCTGTTTTTT	CASSGDTGFPGELFF
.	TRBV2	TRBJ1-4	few	TGTGCCAGCAGTATTGGTAGATCTAATGAAAAACTGTTTTTT	CASSIGRSNEKLFF
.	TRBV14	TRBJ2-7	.	TGTGCCAGCAGCCAAGAACCGATCGGGCAGTACTTC	CASSQEPIGQYF
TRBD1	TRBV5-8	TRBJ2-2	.	TGTGCCAGCAGCCCTGGGACAGGGGGCGCGGGGACTTGGACCGGGGAGCTGTTTTTT	CASSPGTGGAGTWTGELFF
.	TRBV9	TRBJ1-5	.	TGTGCCAGCAGCGTAGGGCCCAATCAGCCCCAGCATTTT	CASSVGPNQPQHF
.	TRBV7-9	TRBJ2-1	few	TGTGCCAGCAGCCAGGGACACGGGGATTTTTATGAGCAGTTCTTC	CASSQGHGDFYEQFF
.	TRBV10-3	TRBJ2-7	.	TGTGCCATCAGAACAGGGACGGCGTACGAGCAGTACTTC	CAIRTGTAYEQYF
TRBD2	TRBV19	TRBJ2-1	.	TGTGCCAGTAGTATCATAGCGGGAGATTACAATGAGCAGTTCTTC	CASSIIAGDYNEQFF
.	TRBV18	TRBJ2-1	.	TGTGCCAGCTCCCAGGTGCGATGGGGCAGTAGCTCCTACAATGAGCAGTTCTTC	CASSQVRWGSSSYNEQFF
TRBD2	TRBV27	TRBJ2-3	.	TGTGCCAGCAGTTTAGGGACTAGCGGGGTCAATACGCAGTATTTT	CASSLGTSGVNTQYF
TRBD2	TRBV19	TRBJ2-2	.	TGTGCCAGTAGAACCGGGACTAGAGGCACCGGGGAGCTGTTTTTT	CASRTGTRGTGELFF
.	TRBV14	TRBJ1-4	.	TGTGCCAGCAGCCGGAGGTGGGAAAAACTGTTTTTT	CASSRRWEKLFF
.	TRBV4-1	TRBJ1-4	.	TGCGCCAGCAGCCACACCGGGGGGCGGGAACTGTTTTTT	CASSHTGGRELFF
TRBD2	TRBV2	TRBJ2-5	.	TGTGCCAGCAGTAAGCGCCTAGCGGAACAAGAGACCCAGTACTTC	CASSKRLAEQETQYF
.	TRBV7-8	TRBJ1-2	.	TGTGCCAGCAGCCACCGACAGGATCCACTCTATGGCTACACCTTC	CASSHRQDPLYGYTF
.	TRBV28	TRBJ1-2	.	TGTGCCGCTAGTGGTGTCGATAACTATGGCTACACCTTC	CAASGVDNYGYTF
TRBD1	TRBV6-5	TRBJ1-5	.	TGTGCCAGCAAACAGGGGCTTAGGAGCAATCAGCCCCAGCATTTT	CASKQGLRSNQPQHF
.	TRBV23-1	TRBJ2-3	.	TGCGCCAGCAGTCCCTCTAGTCAGGATACGCAGTATTTT	CASSPSSQDTQYF
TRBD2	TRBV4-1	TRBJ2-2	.	TGCGCCAGCAGCCATATCGGCGCTAGCGGGGGCCTAAACACCGGGGAGCTGTTTTTT	CASSHIGASGGLNTGELFF
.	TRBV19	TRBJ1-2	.	TGTGCCAGTAGTATTCCCCAGGCCCGCTATGGCTACACCTTC	CASSIPQARYGYTF
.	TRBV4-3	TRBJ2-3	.	TGCGCCAGCAGTACCGTAAGGGGTCGTGGCACAGATACGCAGTATTTT	CASSTVRGRGTDTQYF
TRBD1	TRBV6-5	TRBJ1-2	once	TGTGCCAGCAGCCCGGGACAGAACCCTAACTATGGCTACACCTTC	CASSPGQNPNYGYTF
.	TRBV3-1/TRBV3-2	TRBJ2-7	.	TGTGCCAGCAGCCCCCGGCGGATCTCCTACGAGCAGTACTTC	CASSPRRISYEQYF
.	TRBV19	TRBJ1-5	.	TGTGCCAGTAGTATGTGGCAGTTTACCAATCAGCCCCAGCATTTT	CASSMWQFTNQPQHF
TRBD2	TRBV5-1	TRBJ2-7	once	TGCGCCAGCAGCGGAATAGCGGGAGGTTCCTACGAGCAGTACTTC	CASSGIAGGSYEQYF
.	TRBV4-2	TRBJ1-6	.	TGTGCCAGCAGCCAAGGGCAGGGGAGTTCACCCCTCCACTTT	CASSQGQGSSPLHF
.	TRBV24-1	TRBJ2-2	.	TGTGCCACCAGTAGAGTGTTTACCGGGGAGCTGTTTTTT	CATSRVFTGELFF
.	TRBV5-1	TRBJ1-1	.	TGCGCCAGCAGCACTACTTCGAACACTGAAGCTTTCTTT	CASSTTSNTEAFF
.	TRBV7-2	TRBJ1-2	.	TGTGCCAGCAGCTTATATCGTCTGGGCCGATCCTATGGCTACACCTTC	CASSLYRLGRSYGYTF
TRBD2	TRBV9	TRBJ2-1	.	TGTGCCAGCAGTAGCGGGGGGTCCTTTTTCTACAATGAGCAGTTCTTC	CASSSGGSFFYNEQFF
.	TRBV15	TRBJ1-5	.	TGTGCCACCAGCACGGGATTCGAGGATCAGCCCCAGCATTTT	CATSTGFEDQPQHF
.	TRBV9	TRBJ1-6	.	TGTGCCAGCAGCCCCCCGGCAGCGGGATCACCCCTCCACTTT	CASSPPAAGSPLHF
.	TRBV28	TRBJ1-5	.	TGTGCCAGCAGTATGAGGGGGTTACAGGTTCGCAATCAGCCCCAGCATTTT	CASSMRGLQVRNQPQHF